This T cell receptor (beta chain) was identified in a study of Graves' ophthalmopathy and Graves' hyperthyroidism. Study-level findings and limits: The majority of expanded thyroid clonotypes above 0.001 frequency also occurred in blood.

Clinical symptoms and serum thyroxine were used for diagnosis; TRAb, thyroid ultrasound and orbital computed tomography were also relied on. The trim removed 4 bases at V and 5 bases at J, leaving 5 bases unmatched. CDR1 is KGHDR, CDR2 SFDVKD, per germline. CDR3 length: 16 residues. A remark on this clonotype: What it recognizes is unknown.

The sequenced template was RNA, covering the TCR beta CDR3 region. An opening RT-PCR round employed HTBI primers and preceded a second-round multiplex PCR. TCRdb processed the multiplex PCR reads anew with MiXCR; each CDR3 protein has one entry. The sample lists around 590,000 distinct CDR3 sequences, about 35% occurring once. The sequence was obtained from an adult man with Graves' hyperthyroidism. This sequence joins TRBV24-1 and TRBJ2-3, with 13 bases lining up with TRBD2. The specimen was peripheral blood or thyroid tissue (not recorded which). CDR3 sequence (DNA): TGTGCCACCAGTGACCGGACTAGCGGGAGTGGAGATACGCAGTATTTT. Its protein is CATSDRTSGSGDTQYF.